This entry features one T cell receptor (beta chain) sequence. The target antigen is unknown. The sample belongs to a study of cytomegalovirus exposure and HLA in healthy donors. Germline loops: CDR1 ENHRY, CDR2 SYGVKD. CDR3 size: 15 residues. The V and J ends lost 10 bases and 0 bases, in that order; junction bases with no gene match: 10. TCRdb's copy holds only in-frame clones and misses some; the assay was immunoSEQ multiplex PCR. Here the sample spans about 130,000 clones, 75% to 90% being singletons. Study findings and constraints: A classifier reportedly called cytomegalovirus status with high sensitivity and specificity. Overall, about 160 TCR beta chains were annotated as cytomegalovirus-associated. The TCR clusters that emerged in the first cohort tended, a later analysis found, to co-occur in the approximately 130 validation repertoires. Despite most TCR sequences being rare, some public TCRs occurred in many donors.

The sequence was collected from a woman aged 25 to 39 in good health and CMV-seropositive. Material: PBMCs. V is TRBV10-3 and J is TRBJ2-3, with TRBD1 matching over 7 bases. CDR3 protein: CATGTDIASTDTQYF. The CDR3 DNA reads TGTGCCACCGGGACAGACATCGCTAGCACAGATACGCAGTATTTT.